One and the same sample provided the 2 T cell receptor beta chains below, sequenced in a study of cytomegalovirus exposure and HLA in healthy donors. Only in-frame clones appear in the TCRdb table, and some are missing; sequencing was by immunoSEQ multiplex PCR. The sample holds tens of thousands of clones, about 96% seen once. Sequenced material: PBMCs. All receptors come from a woman aged 18 to 35 in good health and CMV-seronegative.

This clone showed up just once. The genes are TRBV27 and TRBJ2-6; 8 bases map to TRBD1. Trimming at V came to 7 bases and at J to 4 bases, leaving 18 bases not matched to a gene. The CDR3 spans 19 residues. Per the germline V gene, CDR1 is MNHEY and CDR2 is SMNVEV (reference sequence). This CDR3 reads CASTLLGAGGGLGANVLTF. CDR3 bases: TGTGCCAGCACCCTCCTCGGGGCAGGGGGCGGTTTAGGGGCCAACGTCCTGACTTTC.

This chain joins TRBV4-2 and TRBJ1-2; D is perhaps TRBD1 (5 bases). Trimming took 0 bases from V and 5 from J, leaving 7 bases between them. The CDR3 sequence is 13 residues long. Germline V lookup: CDR1 LGHNA, CDR2 YNFKEQ. DNA of the CDR3: TGTGCCAGCAGCCAAGAGACAGCGTATGGCTACACCTTC. This gives the protein CASSQETAYGYTF.